Below are 15 T cell receptor beta chains sequenced from a single sample in a study of blood T cell repertoires in COVID-19. TCRdb's copy holds only in-frame clones and misses some; the assay was immunoSEQ multiplex PCR. The sample yields about 300,000 clones, around 84% seen once. Sequencing input: peripheral blood. The source of these receptors is a man between 65 and 85 years old with acute or convalescent COVID-19.

This clone has a single count. The J gene is TRBJ1-3, the V gene TRBV28; D might be TRBD1 (5 bases). This CDR3 is 16 amino acids long. Germline V gene sequence: CDR1 MDHEN, CDR2 SYDVKM. The ends were cut back, 5 bases at V and 1 base at J, with 15 bases in the middle. For the CDR3, the DNA is TGTGCCAGCAGTCTCGGGGGTTTCCTTTCTGGAAACACCATATATTTT. Residues: CASSLGGFLSGNTIYF.

V and J are TRBV6-5 and TRBJ2-3; the match to TRBD2 covers 7 bases. After removal of 6 bases from V and 1 base from J, the junction contained 4 bases not matched to a gene. Germline V gene lookup returns CDR1 MNHEY and CDR2 SVGAGI. CDR3 length: 14 amino acids. As DNA, the CDR3 is TGTGCCAGCAGACTAGCGTGGGGCACAGATACGCAGTATTTT. Amino acids: CASRLAWGTDTQYF.

J is TRBJ2-5 and V is TRBV25-1; D possibly corresponds to TRBD1 (5 bases). From germline, CDR1 is MGHDK and CDR2 SYGVNS. The CDR3 loop spans 15 amino acids. V gave up 4 bases and J gave up 1 base, with 13 bases separating them. The CDR3 is CASSGPGLGQETQYF. CDR3 in DNA: TGTGCCAGCAGTGGACCAGGGCTCGGCCAAGAGACCCAGTACTTC.

CDR3 DNA: TGTGCCAGCAGCGGGGGGACAGGGATGGCCGGGGAGCTGTTTTTT. Encoded protein: CASSGGTGMAGELFF. The V call is TRBV9, the J call TRBJ2-2, with 9 bases that match TRBD1. The CDR3 loop spans 15 amino acids. V gave up 3 bases and J gave up 6 bases; unmatched junction bases: 6. Per germline, CDR1 SGDLS and CDR2 YYNGEE.

The chain couples TRBV7-2 to TRBJ1-5; 7 bases fit TRBD1. The germline V gene encodes CDR1 SGHTA and CDR2 FQGNSA. After removal of 5 bases from V and 4 bases from J, the junction contained 5 bases not matched to a gene. CDR3 size: 14 residues. CDR3 amino acids: CASSPYRGNQPQHF. In DNA, the CDR3 is TGTGCCAGCAGCCCCTACAGGGGTAATCAGCCCCAGCATTTT. The full variable domain, its missing parts supplied by reference TRBV7-2 and TRBJ1-5, is GAGVSQSPSNKVTEKGKDVELRCDPISGHTALYWYRQSLGQGLEFLIYFQGNSAPDKSGLPSDRFSAERTGGSVSTLTIQRTQQEDSAVYLCASSPYRGNQPQHFGDGTRLSIL.

This clone was counted once. The V call is TRBV6-5, the J call TRBJ2-7, with 8 bases lining up with TRBD1. The trim removed 6 bases at V and 4 bases at J, leaving 8 bases unmatched. Germline V gene lookup returns CDR1 MNHEY and CDR2 SVGAGI. The CDR3 is 14 residues long. The CDR3 region is CASSLGQGRYEQYF. DNA of the CDR3: TGTGCCAGCAGCCTCGGACAGGGTCGATACGAGCAGTACTTC.

The CDR3 loop reads CASSVSAGVTSKGETQYF. In nucleotides, the CDR3 is TGTGCCAGCAGCGTTTCAGCGGGAGTAACGTCAAAGGGAGAGACCCAGTACTTC. The chain joins TRBV9 to TRBJ2-5; 8 bases map to TRBD2. The trim removed 2 bases at V and 4 bases at J, leaving 16 bases unmatched. Germline values: CDR1 SGDLS, CDR2 YYNGEE. The CDR3 runs 18 residues.

The rearrangement joins TRBV6-2 or TRBV6-3 to TRBJ1-2, with D possibly TRBD1 on 5 matching bases. V shed 1 base and J shed 8 bases, with 11 bases lying between them. CDR3 length: 13 residues. Per germline, CDR1 MNHEY and CDR2 SVGEGT. The CDR3 protein is CASSYFPGNGYTF. Here the CDR3 DNA reads TGTGCCAGCAGTTACTTTCCAGGGAACGGCTACACCTTC.

The chain carries TRBV19 and TRBJ1-6; TRBD1 agrees at 7 bases. CDR1 is LNHDA, CDR2 SQIVND, per germline (reference sequence). This CDR3 has 17 residues. Losses at the gene ends were 8 bases for V and 7 bases for J; bases not matched to a gene: 17. In DNA form, the CDR3 reads TGTGCCAGTTCTACTAGGGGACAGACGGGAAGGAATTCACCCCTCCACTTT. Translating it yields CASSTRGQTGRNSPLHF. Variable domain in full (rest from reference TRBV19 and TRBJ1-6): DGGITQSPKYLFRKEGQNVTLSCEQNLNHDAMYWYRQDPGQGLRLIYYSQIVNDFQKGDIAEGYSVSREKKESFPLTVTSAQKNPTAFYLCASSTRGQTGRNSPLHFGNGTRLTVT.

The chain couples TRBV7-9 to TRBJ2-7; possibly TRBD1 for D (6 bases). The CDR3 is 15 amino acids. CDR1 and CDR2 (germline): SEHNR, FQNEAQ (reference sequence). V dropped 0 bases and J dropped 6 bases, with 15 bases sitting between them. This CDR3 reads CASSLAAGANFEQYF. The CDR3 DNA sequence: TGTGCCAGCAGCTTAGCAGCAGGGGCGAATTTCGAGCAGTACTTC.

V and J are TRBV28 and TRBJ2-5, with D perhaps TRBD2 (6 bases). Trimming removed 8 bases from V and 2 bases from J, with 9 bases in between. This CDR3 has 12 residues. Germline CDR1 MDHEN, CDR2 SYDVKM. CDR3 sequence: CASGDLQETQYF. Here the CDR3 DNA reads TGTGCCAGCGGGGACTTACAAGAGACCCAGTACTTC.

The chain couples TRBV7-2 to TRBJ2-5, with TRBD1 identical over 8 bases. Trimming removed 5 bases from V and 2 bases from J; junction bases left unmatched: 7. Germline V gene sequence: CDR1 SGHTA, CDR2 FQGNSA. The CDR3 contains 15 residues. The CDR3 is CASSADRAWQETQYF. In nucleotides, the CDR3 is TGTGCCAGCAGCGCGGACAGGGCTTGGCAAGAGACCCAGTACTTC. The entire variable domain, with the rest obtained from reference TRBV7-2 and TRBJ2-5, is as follows: GAGVSQSPSNKVTEKGKDVELRCDPISGHTALYWYRQSLGQGLEFLIYFQGNSAPDKSGLPSDRFSAERTGGSVSTLTIQRTQQEDSAVYLCASSADRAWQETQYFGPGTRLLVL.

The chain combines TRBV3-1 (or the pseudogene TRBV3-2) with TRBJ1-2; D unresolved. V dropped 3 bases and J dropped 7 bases, with 12 bases sitting between them. Per germline, CDR1 LGHDT and CDR2 YNNKEL (reference sequence). The CDR3 runs to 13 residues. DNA of the CDR3: TGTGCCAGCAGCCAGTTTTCCGGGATTGGCTACACCTTC. It yields the protein CASSQFSGIGYTF.

This chain uses TRBV18 with TRBJ2-5; the D gene is possibly TRBD1 (6 bases). V was cut by 3 bases and J by 4 bases, with 12 bases left in between. The CDR3 contains 14 residues. The germline V gene has CDR1 KGHSH and CDR2 LQKENI. CDR3 loop: CASSPTGTGETQYF. The DNA for the CDR3 is TGTGCCAGCTCACCGACAGGCACGGGAGAGACCCAGTACTTC.

This clone has a single count. V is TRBV7-2 and J is TRBJ1-6, with D perhaps matching TRBD1 (6 bases). Deletions cut 3 bases from V and 5 bases from J, with 14 bases between. The CDR3 has 16 amino acids. Germline CDR1 SGHTA, CDR2 FQGNSA. CDR3 nucleotides: TGTGCCAGCAGCTTGTGGGGGGGCAGGAATAATTCACCCCTCCACTTT. Protein: CASSLWGGRNNSPLHF.